This T cell receptor (beta chain) was retrieved from a study of shared clonotypes between healthy human individuals. The study ran the assay at deep level. The authors' processing: For the immunoSEQ data, sequences were junction-only without quality scores, so filtering differed. Sequenced by immunoSEQ multiplex PCR; TCRdb stores in-frame clones only, minus some. V, J and clone size are taken as reported in that table, and D and trimming were inferred from the DNA itself. This table has millions of clones, 90% to 95% appearing once. Investigators divided CD4+ cells into CD45RA+ naive and CD45RA-negative memory subsets. On this clone itself: Other DNA sequences within the sample encode an identical CDR3.

The CDR3 is made up of 13 amino acids. V lost 2 bases and J 1 base, leaving 5 bases between the germline ends. From germline, CDR1 is MNHEY and CDR2 SVGAGI. Sequencing input: naive CD4+ T cells sorted from blood. Subset given: CD45RA+ positively selected. The clonotype originates from a man younger than 30 in good health. This rearrangement joins TRBV6-5 to TRBJ1-1; D call uncertain. The CDR3 loop reads CASSYDGNTEAFF. The DNA of the CDR3 is TGTGCCAGCAGTTACGATGGGAACACTGAAGCTTTCTTT.